This entry is about one TCR beta chain. Its antigen is currently unknown. This specimen comes from a study of a mutant IDH1 vaccine in newly diagnosed glioma. Study information: In weeks 1, 3, 5, 7, 11, 15, 19 and 23, patients were immunized, eight times in all. Commencement of vaccination occurred 4-6 weeks following radiotherapy alone, or concurrently with temozolomide cycles. Treated patients were roughly 62% male, 37.5% female, mean age 40.4 years.

The time point is: week 23, last vaccination. Each dose delivered 300 ug of mutant IDH1 20-mer peptide subcutaneously with imiquimod. Germline CDR1 is SGHTA and CDR2 is FQGNSA. This CDR3 is 12 amino acids long. Deletions cut 3 bases from V and 3 bases from J, with 5 bases between. Generated by immunoSEQ multiplex PCR, the TCRdb table keeps only in-frame clones and is missing some. In the table there are roughly 38,000 clones, 65% to 80% of which are singletons. The sequence was obtained from a man aged 45 to 65 with glioma. The chain recombines TRBV7-2 with TRBJ1-1; D gene ambiguous. This material consisted of PBMCs, taken from a glioma patient whose treatment included an IDH1 peptide vaccine. CDR3 coding DNA: TGTGCCAGCAGCTTCGGGGACACTGAAGCTTTCTTT. Residues: CASSFGDTEAFF. Based on the CDR3 plus reference TRBV7-2 and TRBJ1-1, the full variable domain is GAGVSQSPSNKVTEKGKDVELRCDPISGHTALYWYRQSLGQGLEFLIYFQGNSAPDKSGLPSDRFSAERTGGSVSTLTIQRTQQEDSAVYLCASSFGDTEAFFGQGTRLTVV.